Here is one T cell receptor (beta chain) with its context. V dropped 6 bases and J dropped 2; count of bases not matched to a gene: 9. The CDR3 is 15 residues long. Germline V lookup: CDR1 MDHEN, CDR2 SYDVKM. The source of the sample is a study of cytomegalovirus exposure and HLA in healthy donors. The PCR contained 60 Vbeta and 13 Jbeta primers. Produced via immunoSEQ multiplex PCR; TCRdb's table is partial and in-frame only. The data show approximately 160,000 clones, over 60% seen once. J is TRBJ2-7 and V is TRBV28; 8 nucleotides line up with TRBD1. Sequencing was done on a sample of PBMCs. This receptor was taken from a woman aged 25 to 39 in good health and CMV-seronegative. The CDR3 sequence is CASRAAGGSAYEQYF. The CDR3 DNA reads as TGTGCCAGCAGGGCCGCAGGGGGCTCAGCCTACGAGCAGTACTTC.